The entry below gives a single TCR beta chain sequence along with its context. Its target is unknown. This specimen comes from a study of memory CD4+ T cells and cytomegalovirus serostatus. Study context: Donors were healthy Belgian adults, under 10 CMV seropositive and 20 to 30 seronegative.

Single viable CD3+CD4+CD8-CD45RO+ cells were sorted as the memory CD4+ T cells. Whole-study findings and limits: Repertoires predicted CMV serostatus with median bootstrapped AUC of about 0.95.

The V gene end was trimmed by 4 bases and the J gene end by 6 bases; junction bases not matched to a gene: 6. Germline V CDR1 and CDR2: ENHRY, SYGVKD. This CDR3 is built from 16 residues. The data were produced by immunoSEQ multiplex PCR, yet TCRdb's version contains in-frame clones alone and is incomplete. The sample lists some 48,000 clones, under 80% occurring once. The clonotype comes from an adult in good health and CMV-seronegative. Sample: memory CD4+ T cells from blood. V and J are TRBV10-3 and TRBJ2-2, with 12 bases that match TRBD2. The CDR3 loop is CAISGRLAGDSGELFF. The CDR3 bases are TGTGCCATCAGTGGACGACTAGCGGGAGATTCCGGGGAGCTGTTTTTT.